What follows are 5 T cell receptor beta chains derived from one specimen sequenced in a study of monozygotic twins with inflammatory bowel disease. Reanalyzing the 5' RACE reads, TCRdb keeps one entry per CDR3 protein, without DNA. This repertoire includes 170,000 or so distinct CDR3 sequences. The source material was blood. These receptors were obtained from a human donor with ulcerative colitis or Crohn's disease, or a healthy co-twin of an affected twin (not recorded which).

The chain links TRBV6-2 or TRBV6-3 to TRBJ2-1; TCRdb outputs TRBD1, but without DNA this stays unchecked. The CDR3 sequence is 16 residues long. Germline V gene sequence: CDR1 MNHEY, CDR2 SVGEGT. CDR3: CASSYSTGGLNNEQFF.

The chain is built from TRBV29-1 and TRBJ2-3. The germline V gene has CDR1 SQVTM and CDR2 ANQGSEA. The CDR3 spans 11 residues. CDR3 protein: CSVGQTDTQYF.

The gene calls are TRBV7-2 and TRBJ2-1; the D call of TRBD2 rests on TCRdb alone, since no DNA is present to check it. The CDR3 consists of 14 residues. Germline loops: CDR1 SGHTA, CDR2 FQGNSA. The CDR3 spells CASSLRAVNNEQFF.

This rearrangement joins TRBV19 to TRBJ2-7. The CDR3 loop spans 13 amino acids. Germline V lookup: CDR1 LNHDA, CDR2 SQIVND (reference sequence). The CDR3 region is CASSVTTTYEQYF.

The chain combines TRBV28 with TRBJ2-3; TCRdb's D call of TRBD1 is untestable without DNA. Looked up from germline, CDR1 is MDHEN and CDR2 is SYDVKM. The CDR3 spans 17 residues. The CDR3 sequence is CASSLHPQGVGTDTQYF.